The 27 T cell receptor beta chains below come from one sample, sequenced in a study of beta chain features in type 1 diabetes. Expressed TCRB transcripts were sequenced after all isolated RNA was converted to cDNA. Data came from immunoSEQ multiplex PCR; TCRdb stores just in-frame clones and leaves some out. Of 500,000 to 800,000 clones listed, around an eighth are singletons. Their antigens are not known. Findings and limits, study-wide: TCRB CDR3s from Type 1 diabetes patients were moderately but significantly shorter in all four CD4+ subsets.

Sequencing was performed on naive CD4+ T cells from blood. The receptors originated from a man aged 25-40 years with type 1 diabetes.

This clone has a handful of counts. The chain links TRBV13 to TRBJ1-4; the D gene is possibly TRBD1 (6 bases). Between the trimmed V and J ends, which lost 2 bases and 8 bases, there was a span of 15 bases. Germline assignment: CDR1 PRHDT and CDR2 FYEKMQ (reference sequence). The length of the CDR3 is 15 residues. This chain's CDR3 is CASSLIQGRGEKLFF. CDR3 DNA sequence: TGTGCCAGCAGCTTAATCCAGGGGAGGGGCGAAAAACTGTTTTTT.

This clone turned up a few times. This chain uses TRBV5-1 with TRBJ2-2, with a weak D call TRBD2 (5 bases). Germline CDR1 is SGHRS and CDR2 is YFSETQ. V was shortened by 0 bases and J by 2 bases, with 11 bases between the two germline ends. The CDR3 is made up of 16 amino acids. In DNA, the CDR3 is TGCGCCAGCAGCTTGGTTCGGGGTCGTAACACCGGGGAGCTGTTTTTT. Protein product: CASSLVRGRNTGELFF. The full variable domain, in which reference TRBV5-1 and TRBJ2-2 provide the parts outside the CDR3, is KAGVTQTPRYLIKTRGQQVTLSCSPISGHRSVSWYQQTPGQGLQFLFEYFSETQRNKGNFPGRFSGRQFSNSRSEMNVSTLELGDSALYLCASSLVRGRNTGELFFGEGSRLTVL.

On this clone: This sample includes further DNA sequences coding for the same CDR3. This chain uses TRBV4-3 with TRBJ2-3; 10 bases line up with TRBD2. After removal of 2 bases from V and 1 base from J, the junction contained 0 bases not matched to a gene. The length of the CDR3 is 15 residues. CDR1 is LGHNA, CDR2 YSLEER, per germline. Here the CDR3 reads CASSQLAGGTDTQYF. In DNA form, the CDR3 reads TGCGCCAGCAGCCAACTAGCGGGGGGCACAGATACGCAGTATTTT.

The V and J genes are TRBV2 and TRBJ2-4, with D possibly being TRBD2 (6 bases). CDR3 length: 15 residues. V was trimmed by 2 bases and J by 1 base, leaving 9 bases between them. Germline values: CDR1 SNHLY, CDR2 FYNNEI. The CDR3 region is CASSEPEGAKNIQYF. As DNA, the CDR3 is TGTGCCAGCAGTGAACCGGAGGGGGCCAAAAACATTCAGTACTTC.

V usage is TRBV5-1 and J usage is TRBJ2-5; D ambiguous. The CDR3 totals 14 residues. From germline, CDR1 is SGHRS and CDR2 YFSETQ. V was pared by 7 bases and J by 0 bases, with 13 bases between. This CDR3 is CASSPSAYQETQYF. CDR3 DNA: TGCGCCAGCTCCCCCTCGGCGTACCAAGAGACCCAGTACTTC. Using reference TRBV5-1 and TRBJ2-5 for the parts outside the CDR3, the full variable domain is KAGVTQTPRYLIKTRGQQVTLSCSPISGHRSVSWYQQTPGQGLQFLFEYFSETQRNKGNFPGRFSGRQFSNSRSEMNVSTLELGDSALYLCASSPSAYQETQYFGPGTRLLVL.

This clone was seen only a few times. This chain connects TRBV11-3 to TRBJ2-7; weak D call: TRBD1 (6 bases). CDR1 is SGHNT, CDR2 YENEEA, per germline. The V gene lost 1 base and the J gene lost 2 bases, with 9 bases spanning the gap. The CDR3 loop spans 14 amino acids. For the CDR3, the DNA is TGTGCCAGCAGCTTAGGAAGGACAGCCTACGAGCAGTACTTC. As protein: CASSLGRTAYEQYF.

This clone was seen a handful of times. The rearrangement joins TRBV7-9 to TRBJ2-3; D possibly matches TRBD1 or TRBD2 (5 bases each). Trimming stripped 5 bases from V and 13 bases from J, with 22 bases between. CDR1 and CDR2 (germline): SEHNR, FQNEAQ (reference sequence). CDR3 length: 14 residues. CDR3 in DNA: TGTGCCAGCAGCCACCCCGGGACCCCTTTCAGAAAGTATTTT. Translated: CASSHPGTPFRKYF.

This clone was detected only a few times. V usage is TRBV7-9 and J usage is TRBJ1-3; D is unresolved. The CDR3 is 15 amino acids. Trimming took off 1 base at V and 0 bases at J, with 7 bases between the two ends. Germline loops: CDR1 SEHNR, CDR2 FQNEAQ (reference sequence). CDR3 protein: CASSLVGSSGNTIYF. CDR3 nucleotide sequence: TGTGCCAGCAGCTTAGTGGGCAGCTCTGGAAACACCATATATTTT.

The chain joins TRBV7-2 to TRBJ1-2; D is ambiguous. The CDR3 spans 13 residues. Trimming cost V 0 bases and J 6 bases, with 8 bases left between them. Germline V lookup: CDR1 SGHTA, CDR2 FQGNSA. This CDR3 is CASSLASGNGYTF. The CDR3 bases are TGTGCCAGCAGCTTAGCGTCAGGAAATGGCTACACCTTC.

This clone turned up a few times. Here the CDR3 reads CASREGDGTYTDTQYF. CDR3 DNA sequence: TGTGCCAGCAGGGAAGGGGACGGCACTTACACAGATACGCAGTATTTT. V and J are TRBV25-1 and TRBJ2-3, with D perhaps TRBD1 or TRBD2 (5 bases each). Trimming cost V 6 bases and J 2 bases, with 18 bases left between them. The CDR3 extends over 16 amino acids. The germline gives CDR1 MGHDK, CDR2 SYGVNS.

Concerning this clone: This sample includes further DNA sequences coding for the same CDR3. In nucleotides, the CDR3 is TGTGCCAGCAGCTTGGACAGTTATGGCTACACCTTC. Protein: CASSLDSYGYTF. This chain links TRBV5-4 with TRBJ1-2; D uncertain. Germline V CDR1 and CDR2: SGHNT, YYREEE (reference sequence). Trimming shortened V by 0 bases and J by 5 bases, and 5 bases separated the two germline ends. The CDR3 extends over 12 amino acids.

The chain recombines TRBV5-1 with TRBJ1-6, with a tentative D call TRBD1 (5 bases). Germline V CDR1 and CDR2: SGHRS, YFSETQ. V was pared by 4 bases and J by 4 bases, with 12 bases between. The CDR3 extends over 15 amino acids. This CDR3 reads CASSREQGYNSPLHF. The DNA of the CDR3 is TGCGCCAGCAGCAGGGAGCAGGGTTATAATTCACCCCTCCACTTT.

This clone turned up a few times. The V and J genes are TRBV15 and TRBJ2-7; either TRBD1 or TRBD2 may fit D (5 bases each). The CDR3 length is 17 residues. V was trimmed by 1 base and J by 6 bases, leaving 22 bases between them. The germline V gene has CDR1 LNHNV and CDR2 YYDKDF (reference sequence). This CDR3 reads CATSRAGTPDLTSEQYF. The CDR3 coding sequence is TGTGCCACCAGCAGAGCAGGGACGCCGGACCTAACCAGCGAGCAGTACTTC.

This clone was counted between two and nine times. The chain links TRBV30 to TRBJ2-3; D might be TRBD2 (6 bases). Per germline, CDR1 GTSNPN and CDR2 SVGIG (reference sequence). Trimming took off 0 bases at V and 5 bases at J, with 12 bases between the two ends. The CDR3 has 14 amino acids. CDR3 DNA sequence: TGTGCCTGGAGTGTACGGGGCGGGGTAGATACGCAGTATTTT. Translation: CAWSVRGGVDTQYF.

The gene calls are TRBV29-1 and TRBJ1-5; a weak D match, TRBD1 (6 bases). CDR1 is SQVTM, CDR2 ANQGSEA, per germline. Trimming removed 6 bases at V and 0 bases at J, with 12 bases between. This CDR3 contains 14 residues. DNA for the CDR3: TGCAGCGTATCCAGGGGCGATAGCAATCAGCCCCAGCATTTT. Protein sequence: CSVSRGDSNQPQHF.

The chain couples TRBV4-1 to TRBJ2-7; D uncertain. V shed 0 bases and J shed 0 bases, with 12 bases lying between them. The CDR3 consists of 16 residues. In germline, CDR1 is MGHRA, CDR2 YSYEKL. CDR3: CASSQEIRANSYEQYF. Written as DNA, the CDR3 is TGCGCCAGCAGCCAAGAGATCAGAGCGAACTCCTACGAGCAGTACTTC.

This clone was seen only a few times. The V gene is TRBV2, the J gene TRBJ2-7; 7 bases are shared with TRBD2. The CDR3 has 12 residues. Unmatched junction bases numbered 3, after V lost 3 bases and J lost 7 bases. Germline V gives CDR1 SNHLY, CDR2 FYNNEI. The CDR3 sequence is CASSDGEGEQYF. CDR3 nucleotide sequence: TGTGCCAGCAGTGATGGGGAGGGAGAGCAGTACTTC. Full variable domain (missing parts from reference TRBV2 and TRBJ2-7): EPEVTQTPSHQVTQMGQEVILRCVPISNHLYFYWYRQILGQKVEFLVSFYNNEISEKSEIFDDQFSVERPDGSNFTLKIRSTKLEDSAMYFCASSDGEGEQYFGPGTRLTVT.

V is TRBV5-1 and J is TRBJ2-2; 7 bases are shared with TRBD1. Per the germline V gene, CDR1 is SGHRS and CDR2 is YFSETQ. Trimming at V came to 4 bases and at J to 1 base, leaving 16 bases not matched to a gene. This CDR3 region has 19 residues. The CDR3 is CASSGFHRGGIKNTGELFF. In DNA form, the CDR3 reads TGCGCCAGCAGCGGCTTTCACAGGGGCGGAATAAAGAACACCGGGGAGCTGTTTTTT.

This chain connects TRBV27 to TRBJ1-2; 9 nucleotides align to TRBD1. V trimming: 6 bases; J trimming: 4 bases; junction bases outside the gene matches: 15. This CDR3 is 17 amino acids long. Germline V CDR1 and CDR2: MNHEY, SMNVEV (reference sequence). The CDR3: CASSRLRGTGSSYGYTF. CDR3 bases: TGTGCCAGCAGCCGACTACGGGGGACAGGGTCCAGCTATGGCTACACCTTC.

This chain connects TRBV6-1 to TRBJ1-2; D is possibly TRBD1 (6 bases). This CDR3 is 17 amino acids long. Germline loops: CDR1 MNHNS, CDR2 SASEGT. V was trimmed by 3 bases and J by 5 bases, leaving 22 bases between them. In nucleotides, the CDR3 is TGTGCCAGCAGTGAGATGGAGGGGACACCTCTCTGGTATGGCTACACCTTC. It specifies CASSEMEGTPLWYGYTF.

This clone was recorded a few times. The chain couples TRBV7-2 to TRBJ2-7; 8 nucleotides match TRBD1. The V gene's germline CDR1 is SGHTA and CDR2 FQGNSA. With 4 bases clipped from V and 2 bases from J, the junction kept 4 bases outside the gene matches. The CDR3 has 14 residues. This CDR3 is CASSYGQGTYEQYF. CDR3 nucleotide sequence: TGTGCCAGCAGCTACGGACAGGGCACCTACGAGCAGTACTTC.

This clone was counted between two and nine times. Different DNA sequences within this sample yield the same CDR3. The chain couples TRBV7-9 to TRBJ2-7; TRBD1 aligns across 7 bases. Per germline, CDR1 SEHNR and CDR2 FQNEAQ (reference sequence). The CDR3 contains 13 residues. With 5 bases clipped from V and 1 base from J, the junction kept 2 bases outside the gene matches. CDR3 DNA: TGTGCCAGCAGCCGACAGGGTTCCTACGAGCAGTACTTC. Translation: CASSRQGSYEQYF.

This clone was picked up a small number of times. The gene calls are TRBV5-1 and TRBJ1-1; 7 bases line up with TRBD1. The V gene's germline CDR1 is SGHRS and CDR2 YFSETQ. CDR3 size: 15 residues. The junction had 8 bases not matched to a gene; V was cut back by 0 bases and J by 6 bases. Here the CDR3 reads CASSLAGTDPPEAFF. DNA of the CDR3: TGCGCCAGCAGCTTGGCCGGGACAGATCCCCCTGAAGCTTTCTTT.

This chain joins TRBV25-1 and TRBJ1-4, with no clear D. V was shortened by 4 bases and J by 4 bases, with 7 bases between the two germline ends. Germline V lookup: CDR1 MGHDK, CDR2 SYGVNS. This CDR3 comprises 13 residues. The CDR3 here is CASSAYFNEKLFF. The CDR3 nucleotides read TGTGCCAGCAGTGCTTACTTTAATGAAAAACTGTTTTTT.

Notes on this clone: Germline is not matched at one junction end, which may reflect a read error. The rearrangement uses TRBV4-3 and TRBJ2-2; possibly TRBD2 for D (6 bases). The CDR3 extends over 17 amino acids. Germline assignment: CDR1 LGHNA and CDR2 YSLEER. The CDR3 loop reads CASSQESGTGNTGELFF. The CDR3 DNA follows: TGCGCCAGCAGTCAAGAGTCCGGGACTGGGAACACCGGGGAGCTGTTTTTT.

There are a few counts of this clone. The chain links TRBV4-2 to TRBJ1-2; TRBD1 aligns across 7 bases. V trimming: 7 bases; J trimming: 4 bases; junction bases outside the gene matches: 6. Germline V CDR1 and CDR2: LGHNA, YNFKEQ. This CDR3 comprises 13 residues. In DNA, the CDR3 is TGTGCCAGCACCCCGACAGGGCGCTATGGCTACACCTTC. This codes for CASTPTGRYGYTF.

This clone was seen a few times. The rearrangement links TRBV7-2 to TRBJ2-5, with 10 bases fitting TRBD2. This CDR3 has 16 amino acids. The V gene end was trimmed by 4 bases and the J gene end by 1 base; junction bases not matched to a gene: 6. Germline V gene lookup returns CDR1 SGHTA and CDR2 FQGNSA. Here the CDR3 reads CASSSPSGGPQETQYF. CDR3 nucleotides: TGTGCCAGCAGCTCGCCTAGCGGGGGCCCCCAAGAGACCCAGTACTTC.